This entry concerns a single TCR beta chain. This clonotype was observed at least ten times. Its antigen is currently not known. Base-call qualities are not available, and no considerably larger clone is one nucleotide away. CDR1 and CDR2, looked up from the germline V gene, are SGDLS and YYNGEE. Trimming removed 3 bases from V and 0 bases from J; the gene matches leave 4 bases unexplained. The CDR3 covers 15 residues, taking in both the cysteine and the phenylalanine. Only the CDR3 DNA is retained, 45 bases long and in frame from the first base. Stable Graves' hyperthyroidism was defined as no progression to ophthalmopathy during 18 months of follow-up. Hyperthyroidism patients were aged 18 to 65 years and newly diagnosed, with disease duration of less than 2 months. Exclusion was applied to patients with uncontrolled infections, other autoimmune diseases, pregnancy or lactation. Diagnoses were established on the basis of clinical symptoms, serum thyroxine and TRAb, thyroid ultrasound, and orbital computed tomography. Ficoll-Paque density gradient centrifugation was used to isolate PBMCs from 8.5 to 10 ml of fresh peripheral blood. Trizol reagent was used to extract total RNA, and RNA quality was then checked on an Agilent 2100 Bioanalyzer.

The TCR beta CDR3 regions were amplified from RNA transcripts. The TCR CDR3 was subjected to a first round of RT-PCR using the HTBI primer set and the Qiagen OneStep RT-PCR kit. The libraries were constructed in a second round of multiplex PCR and then size-selected and purified. Libraries were sequenced paired-end with 100 bp reads on an Illumina HiSeq2000. From the authors' description of their analysis: SOAPnuke was used to process the raw data, removing reads that contained adapters or uncalled bases, had a mean Phred below 15, or lacked an exact match to the constant primer or identifier. COPE v1.2.5 was used to merge high-quality paired reads, and clonotypes were defined as unique nucleotide sequences. Clonotypes were aligned to IMGT TRBV, TRBD and TRBJ reference segments using MiTCR v1.1. The analysis included only V-J combinations with a frequency above 0.0001, which together covered approximately 99% of the repertoires. A TCS score was defined as the ratio of F50 (clonal expansion) to E x V (chaos), with BLOSUM62-based TCRdist applied between CDR3 peptides within each V-J. Welch's t-statistics and random forest reduced around 550 V-J features to under 15, which were used in a naive Bayes classifier (R e1071). TCRdb ran its own pipeline on the public reads, namely fastp trimming at Q25 and MiXCR clone calling, and kept in-frame beta chains. Records with the same CDR3 protein are collapsed into one entry carrying the most frequent genes and DNA. These V and J calls derive from TCRdb rather than the authors' analysis. The sample includes hundreds of thousands of distinct CDR3 sequences, with 19% observed a single time. The top ten clones comprise 3.7% of the sample.

The sample belongs to a study of T cells in Graves' hyperthyroidism and ophthalmopathy (dated by TCRdb to the late 2010s). Regarding the study in general: Peripheral blood samples were taken at the time of initial diagnosis, prior to any treatment. To identify TCR V-J signatures that set the groups apart, the researchers used a discovery cohort of about a hundred patients, made up of under 45 with Graves' ophthalmopathy and 57 with stable Graves' hyperthyroidism. Prospective prediction of ophthalmopathy was tested in an independent validation cohort of 18 hyperthyroidism patients and some 17 patients who later progressed to ophthalmopathy. The approximately 100 discovery patients were randomly split 7:3 into training and test sets. The study also compared thyroid tissue and blood T-cell repertoires from more than 5 Graves' hyperthyroidism patients. Following sampling, methimazole starting at 30 mg daily was given to hyperthyroidism patients, and high-dose intravenous methylprednisolone was given to ophthalmopathy patients. The paper reports TCR Vbeta CDR3 sequencing of 140 or so peripheral blood samples: approximately 41 ophthalmopathy, fewer than 85 hyperthyroidism and around 17 progressor patients.

What the work shows at the level of the full study, not this receptor alone: A model built on a 13 V-J signature distinguished ophthalmopathy from stable hyperthyroidism, reaching about 88% sensitivity and under 84% specificity in cross-validation and 80%/75% in testing. No statistical method was used to set the sample size in advance, and investigators knew the group allocation. In validation, the model predicted progression to ophthalmopathy a median of about 6.8 months before onset, with approximately 70% sensitivity and roughly 79% specificity. Blood samples also contained most of the expanded thyroid clonotypes (frequency above 0.001), which suggests that blood repertoires may reflect thyroid immune responses.

The chain employs TRBV9 and TRBJ1-1; 8 of the junction bases match TRBD1. This TCR was recovered from a woman aged 18-29 years with Graves' hyperthyroidism. The sample comprised blood. The CDR3 corresponds to CASSARTGLNTEAFF. The DNA sequence reads TGTGCCAGCAGCGCCCGGACAGGGCTGAACACTGAAGCTTTCTTT.